The 30 T cell receptor beta chains given below trace back to one sample, sequenced in a study of cytomegalovirus exposure and HLA in healthy donors (dated by TCRdb to the late 2010s). Receptors were amplified or captured by the immunoSEQ multiplex PCR assay. A mixture of 60 forward primers for TCR Vbeta segments and 13 reverse primers for TCR Jbeta segments was used in the multiplex PCR. The immuneACCESS repertoire file appears here via TCRdb, limited to in-frame rearrangements. These files lack a portion of the clones; in checked studies, under half of the deficit traces to unresolved V genes, and the cause of the others is not known. In all, the sample holds about 200,000 clones, and about 79% of those were seen once. The top ten clonotypes cover 1.5% to 2% of the sample. Specimen: PBMCs. The receptors shown here come from a man between 18 and 29 years old in good health and CMV-seronegative.

In its sample, this clone was seen once. CDR3 loop: CASSYAGFTEAFF. CDR3 nucleotides: TGTGCCAGCAGCTACGCGGGGTTCACTGAAGCTTTCTTT. V gene TRBV11-3 combines with J gene TRBJ1-1; no clear D. Germline-derived CDR1 and CDR2 are SGHNT and YENEEA. Trimming shortened V by 4 bases and J by 4 bases, and 10 bases separated the two germline ends. This CDR3 region has 13 residues.

The chain combines TRBV9 with TRBJ2-1; TRBD1 aligns across 10 bases. Germline V gives CDR1 SGDLS, CDR2 YYNGEE. The V segment lost 0 bases and the J segment 10 bases; nucleotides outside the gene matches: 13. The CDR3 length is 17 residues. The CDR3 here is CASSVVGSGQGLWEQFF. Written as DNA, the CDR3 is TGTGCCAGCAGCGTAGTCGGGTCGGGACAGGGGTTGTGGGAGCAGTTCTTC.

The chain links TRBV10-3 to TRBJ2-7; 10 positions match TRBD2. J was trimmed by 4 bases and V by 2 bases; bases with no gene match: 5. The CDR3 is made up of 15 amino acids. The V gene's germline CDR1 is ENHRY and CDR2 SYGVKD. CDR3 sequence (DNA): TGTGCCATCAGTGAGAAGAGCGGGGGGGAATACGAGCAGTACTTC. Its translation: CAISEKSGGEYEQYF.

This sequence joins TRBV27 and TRBJ2-3; D not certain. The germline CDR1 and CDR2 sequences are MNHEY and SMNVEV (reference sequence). CDR3 size: 16 residues. Trimming took off 3 bases at V and 1 base at J, with 14 bases between the two ends. For the CDR3, the DNA is TGTGCCAGCAGTTTGATGGCTATACGGGGCACAGATACGCAGTATTTT. This encodes CASSLMAIRGTDTQYF.

The sample holds a few counts of this clone. This chain joins TRBV29-1 and TRBJ1-1; 9 bases match TRBD1. The CDR3 has 15 residues. CDR1 and CDR2 (germline): SQVTM, ANQGSEA. The V gene end was trimmed by 6 bases and the J gene end by 0 bases; junction bases not matched to a gene: 8. The CDR3 reads CSVGRTGAMNTEAFF. CDR3 nucleotide sequence: TGCAGCGTAGGGCGGACAGGGGCTATGAACACTGAAGCTTTCTTT.

The CDR3 DNA reads as TGTGCCTGGAGTGTTACGGACAATGGGGGCTACACCTTC. It encodes CAWSVTDNGGYTF. The J gene is TRBJ1-2, the V gene TRBV30; D may be TRBD1 (5 bases). Germline values: CDR1 GTSNPN, CDR2 SVGIG (reference sequence). Deletions cut 0 bases from V and 8 bases from J, with 13 bases between. CDR3 length: 13 amino acids.

This clone was seen only a few times. The J gene is TRBJ2-2, the V gene TRBV9; D is possibly TRBD2 (6 bases). Germline loops: CDR1 SGDLS, CDR2 YYNGEE. Deletions cut 1 base from V and 7 bases from J, with 11 bases between. The CDR3 is made up of 14 amino acids. CDR3 sequence: CASSVLATDGELFF. The DNA for the CDR3 is TGTGCCAGCAGCGTACTAGCGACCGACGGGGAGCTGTTTTTT. The full variable domain, with the rest looked up from reference TRBV9 and TRBJ2-2, is DSGVTQTPKHLITATGQRVTLRCSPRSGDLSVYWYQQSLDQGLQFLIQYYNGEERAKGNILERFSAQQFPDLHSELNLSSLELGDSALYFCASSVLATDGELFFGEGSRLTVL.

This chain connects TRBV4-2 to TRBJ2-1; TRBD2 matches at 11 bases. CDR3 size: 15 residues. Germline loops: CDR1 LGHNA, CDR2 YNFKEQ. J lost 7 bases, V lost 4 bases, and 6 bases had no gene match. The chain's CDR3 is CASSLETSGMNEQFF. CDR3 bases: TGTGCCAGCAGCCTGGAGACTAGCGGGATGAATGAGCAGTTCTTC.

The J gene is TRBJ1-6, the V gene TRBV27; possible D gene TRBD1, 5 bases. From germline, CDR1 is MNHEY and CDR2 SMNVEV (reference sequence). The CDR3 covers 17 residues. Trimming left V 1 base short and J 2 bases short, with 12 bases between. The CDR3 DNA is TGTGCCAGCAGTTTATATGGCAGGGTCGCCTATAATTCACCCCTCCACTTT. Amino acids: CASSLYGRVAYNSPLHF.

The CDR3, as DNA: TGCGCCAGCAGGCCGACCCTACAGGGGGCGGTCTACGAGCAGTACTTC. Protein: CASRPTLQGAVYEQYF. This sequence joins TRBV5-1 and TRBJ2-7, with 9 positions matching TRBD1. Unmatched junction bases numbered 12, after V lost 5 bases and J lost 3 bases. This CDR3 spans 16 amino acids. Germline V CDR1 and CDR2: SGHRS, YFSETQ.

As regards this clone: The sample holds other DNA sequences that translate to the same CDR3. V gene TRBV30 combines with J gene TRBJ2-1; D is ambiguous. V was cut by 0 bases and J by 2 bases, with 5 bases left in between. The CDR3 runs 13 residues. Looked up from germline, CDR1 is GTSNPN and CDR2 is SVGIG (reference sequence). This CDR3 is CAWSVLAYNEQFF. The CDR3 bases are TGTGCCTGGAGTGTACTGGCCTACAATGAGCAGTTCTTC.

There are a few counts of this clone. This sequence joins TRBV29-1 and TRBJ2-1; 13 bases match TRBD2. J was trimmed by 4 bases and V by 3 bases; bases with no gene match: 3. The germline CDR1 and CDR2 sequences are SQVTM and ANQGSEA. The CDR3 is made up of 15 amino acids. The CDR3 DNA sequence: TGCAGCGTTGACCCGACTAGCGGGGGGTACAATGAGCAGTTCTTC. Amino acids: CSVDPTSGGYNEQFF.

In DNA form, the CDR3 reads TGTGCCAGCAGCATAAGCCCAGGGGGAAACACCATATATTTT. Protein product: CASSISPGGNTIYF. The chain has TRBV7-2 and TRBJ1-3; TRBD1 is a possible D gene (5 bases). Germline values: CDR1 SGHTA, CDR2 FQGNSA. V lost 5 bases and J 4 bases, leaving 12 bases between the germline ends. This CDR3 region has 14 residues.

The V and J genes are TRBV19 and TRBJ2-4; D gene ambiguous. CDR3 length equals 13 residues. The ends were cut back, 8 bases at V and 0 bases at J, with 8 bases in the middle. The germline CDR1 and CDR2 sequences are LNHDA and SQIVND (reference sequence). The CDR3 is CASSVLAKNIQYF. As DNA, the CDR3 is TGTGCCAGTTCGGTTCTAGCCAAAAACATTCAGTACTTC.

This clone appeared a few times. The gene calls are TRBV7-2 and TRBJ2-5, with 8 bases that match TRBD2. Per germline, CDR1 SGHTA and CDR2 FQGNSA. The junction had 5 bases not matched to a gene; V was cut back by 3 bases and J by 5 bases. The CDR3 runs to 14 residues. The CDR3 loop reads CASSFWLAGETQYF. In DNA, the CDR3 is TGTGCCAGCAGCTTTTGGCTAGCGGGCGAGACCCAGTACTTC.

The chain couples TRBV19 to TRBJ2-5; D is unclear. The CDR3 has 13 residues. In germline, CDR1 is LNHDA, CDR2 SQIVND (reference sequence). Trimming removed 3 bases from V and 3 bases from J, with 8 bases in between. The CDR3: CASSISVEETQYF. The CDR3 DNA reads TGTGCCAGTAGTATTTCGGTAGAAGAGACCCAGTACTTC.

The CDR3 loop is CASSPLAQGNSPLHF. For the CDR3, the DNA is TGTGCCAGTAGTCCACTGGCACAGGGCAATTCACCCCTCCACTTT. This sequence joins TRBV19 and TRBJ1-6, with D possibly TRBD1 on 6 matching bases. V was cut by 5 bases and J by 7 bases, with 15 bases left in between. Germline CDR1 reads LNHDA; CDR2 reads SQIVND (reference sequence). The CDR3 has 15 amino acids.

The gene calls are TRBV6-5 and TRBJ2-2; a possible D gene is TRBD1 (6 bases). V was trimmed by 7 bases and J by 4 bases, leaving 13 bases between them. The CDR3 contains 14 residues. Germline V gives CDR1 MNHEY, CDR2 SVGAGI. The CDR3 loop reads CASTLQGLTGELFF. The CDR3 DNA reads TGTGCCAGCACCCTACAGGGTCTCACCGGGGAGCTGTTTTTT.

The chain joins TRBV19 to TRBJ1-1; 7 nucleotides agree with TRBD1. CDR3 length: 13 residues. The V and J ends lost 7 bases and 5 bases, in that order; junction bases with no gene match: 7. CDR1 is LNHDA and CDR2 is SQIVND in the germline V gene (reference sequence). The CDR3 reads CASTRTGRTEAFF. The CDR3 DNA reads as TGTGCCAGTACCCGGACAGGAAGGACTGAAGCTTTCTTT.

V usage is TRBV5-1 and J usage is TRBJ1-5, with 9 nucleotides matching TRBD1. Germline V gene sequence: CDR1 SGHRS, CDR2 YFSETQ. The CDR3 is made up of 16 amino acids. The V and J ends lost 0 bases and 6 bases, in that order; junction bases with no gene match: 7. CDR3 sequence reads: CASSLDGTGGGQPQHF. The CDR3 DNA follows: TGCGCCAGCAGCTTGGACGGTACAGGGGGCGGTCAGCCCCAGCATTTT.

This chain's CDR3 is CASSLARSGRPSYNEQFF. CDR3 DNA sequence: TGTGCCAGCAGCTTAGCGCGGAGCGGGAGGCCCTCCTACAATGAGCAGTTCTTC. This sequence joins TRBV7-9 and TRBJ2-1; 9 nucleotides align to TRBD2. The V gene end was trimmed by 0 bases and the J gene end by 0 bases; junction bases not matched to a gene: 6. Per the germline V gene, CDR1 is SEHNR and CDR2 is FQNEAQ (reference sequence). This CDR3 is built from 18 residues.

V and J are TRBV18 and TRBJ2-3; 8 positions agree with TRBD2. The CDR3 is made up of 15 amino acids. The V gene's germline CDR1 is KGHSH and CDR2 LQKENI. Unmatched junction bases numbered 9, after V lost 5 bases and J lost 5 bases. CDR3 coding DNA: TGTGCCAGCTCAGACCTCGGGGGGGCCAGAGATACGCAGTATTTT. This encodes CASSDLGGARDTQYF.

CDR3 in DNA: TGTGCTAGTGGTTTGGGGGCGCAGCCCCAGCATTTT. This translates into CASGLGAQPQHF. The chain joins TRBV12-5 to TRBJ1-5; the D is unclear. This CDR3 region has 12 residues. The germline gives CDR1 LGHNT, CDR2 FRNRAP. V was clipped by 1 base and J by 7 bases, with 5 bases between them. The variable domain in full, completed from reference TRBV12-5 and TRBJ1-5, reads DARVTQTPRHKVTEMGQEVTMRCQPILGHNTVFWYRQTMMQGLELLAYFRNRAPLDDSGMPKDRFSAEMPDATLATLKIQPSEPRDSAVYFCASGLGAQPQHFGDGTRLSIL.

The CDR3 here is CASSPPGGTTSYNEQFF. CDR3 DNA sequence: TGTGCCAGCAGCCCCCCAGGAGGGACTACTAGCTACAATGAGCAGTTCTTC. The chain is built from TRBV4-2 and TRBJ2-1; 7 bases are a match to TRBD2. Per the germline V gene, CDR1 is LGHNA and CDR2 is YNFKEQ. CDR3 length: 17 amino acids. J gave up 3 bases and V 4 bases, and 12 bases lay outside the gene matches.

The genes are TRBV7-6 and TRBJ1-1; 7 nucleotides line up with TRBD1. J gave up 7 bases and V 1 base, and 6 bases lay outside the gene matches. The CDR3 spans 14 residues. CDR1 SGHVS and CDR2 FNYEAQ come from the germline V gene. The CDR3, as DNA: TGTGCCAGCAGCTTAGGGACTCAGGGGGTTGAAGCTTTCTTT. It encodes CASSLGTQGVEAFF.

This clone was observed a handful of times. The chain combines TRBV7-9 with TRBJ1-1, with D tentatively TRBD1 (5 bases). This CDR3 has 14 residues. Trimming cost V 5 bases and J 2 bases, with 12 bases left between them. Germline V CDR1 and CDR2: SEHNR, FQNEAQ (reference sequence). The CDR3 protein is CASSKSGLNTEAFF. The CDR3 bases are TGTGCCAGCAGCAAATCAGGGCTCAACACTGAAGCTTTCTTT.

The chain has TRBV6-1 and TRBJ1-1; D is possibly TRBD1 (5 bases). Germline V gene lookup returns CDR1 MNHNS and CDR2 SASEGT. The CDR3 has 13 amino acids. Trimming pared 5 bases from V and 1 base from J, leaving 8 bases between. The CDR3 reads CASSRTSNTEAFF. CDR3 in DNA: TGTGCCAGCAGTCGGACATCGAACACTGAAGCTTTCTTT.

In this sample, this clone turned up once. The chain recombines TRBV11-2 with TRBJ2-7, with D perhaps TRBD2 (5 bases). The CDR3 extends over 14 amino acids. Germline CDR1 reads SGHAT; CDR2 reads FQNNGV. Trimming pared 4 bases from V and 0 bases from J, leaving 10 bases between. CDR3 sequence reads: CASSYAGDSYEQYF. The CDR3 coding sequence is TGTGCCAGCAGCTACGCCGGGGACTCCTACGAGCAGTACTTC.

This chain links TRBV28 with TRBJ2-3, with 7 bases lining up with TRBD1. This CDR3 has 16 amino acids. Germline-derived CDR1 and CDR2 are MDHEN and SYDVKM. V dropped 6 bases and J dropped 1; count of bases not matched to a gene: 10. The CDR3 DNA follows: TGTGCCAGCAGCCCAGGGGGACAGTCGGGCACAGATACGCAGTATTTT. It translates to CASSPGGQSGTDTQYF.

The V gene is TRBV5-6, the J gene TRBJ2-2; a possible D gene is TRBD1 (8 bases). Trimming took 4 bases from V and 1 from J, leaving 17 bases between them. The CDR3 totals 17 residues. Germline CDR1 is SGHDT and CDR2 is YYEEEE. The CDR3 DNA reads as TGTGCCAGCAGCCCGGGGAGCGGGACAGGGAACACCGGGGAGCTGTTTTTT. Translated: CASSPGSGTGNTGELFF. Filled out from reference TRBV5-6 and TRBJ2-2, the complete variable domain reads DAGVTQSPTHLIKTRGQQVTLRCSPKSGHDTVSWYQQALGQGPQFIFQYYEEEERQRGNFPDRFSGHQFPNYSSELNVNALLLGDSALYLCASSPGSGTGNTGELFFGEGSRLTVL.